This record covers a single T cell receptor beta chain. A read error is the likely source, as a far larger clone sits one nucleotide away. The entry originates in a study of regulatory T cells in long-lasting Graves disease. The TCR beta library used iRepertoire HTBI primers with Arm-PCR amplification of CDR3. TCRdb used MiXCR to reprocess the multiplex PCR reads, holding one entry per CDR3 protein. The data contain about 540,000 distinct CDR3 sequences, roughly 13% of them singletons. Sample time point: newly diagnosed GD, antithyroid drugs for less than 3 months. Researchers made the TCR library from RNA that was extracted from PBMCs. The germline V gene encodes CDR1 SEHNR and CDR2 FQNEAQ (reference sequence). The CDR3 has 14 residues. The V end was cut by 4 bases, the J end by 6 bases, with 16 bases between. These data were likewise used in another study, on T cells in Graves' hyperthyroidism and ophthalmopathy.

The chain joins TRBV7-9 to TRBJ2-7, with D possibly called TRBD1 or TRBD2 (5 bases each). The TCR sequence derives from a man under 40 with Graves disease. This material consisted of peripheral blood mononuclear cells (PBMCs), taken at new diagnosis, from a patient treated with antithyroid drugs. The CDR3 DNA sequence: TGTGCCAGCAGCTATGCTCCGGGACGGGGCGAGCAGTACTTC. The encoded protein is CASSYAPGRGEQYF.